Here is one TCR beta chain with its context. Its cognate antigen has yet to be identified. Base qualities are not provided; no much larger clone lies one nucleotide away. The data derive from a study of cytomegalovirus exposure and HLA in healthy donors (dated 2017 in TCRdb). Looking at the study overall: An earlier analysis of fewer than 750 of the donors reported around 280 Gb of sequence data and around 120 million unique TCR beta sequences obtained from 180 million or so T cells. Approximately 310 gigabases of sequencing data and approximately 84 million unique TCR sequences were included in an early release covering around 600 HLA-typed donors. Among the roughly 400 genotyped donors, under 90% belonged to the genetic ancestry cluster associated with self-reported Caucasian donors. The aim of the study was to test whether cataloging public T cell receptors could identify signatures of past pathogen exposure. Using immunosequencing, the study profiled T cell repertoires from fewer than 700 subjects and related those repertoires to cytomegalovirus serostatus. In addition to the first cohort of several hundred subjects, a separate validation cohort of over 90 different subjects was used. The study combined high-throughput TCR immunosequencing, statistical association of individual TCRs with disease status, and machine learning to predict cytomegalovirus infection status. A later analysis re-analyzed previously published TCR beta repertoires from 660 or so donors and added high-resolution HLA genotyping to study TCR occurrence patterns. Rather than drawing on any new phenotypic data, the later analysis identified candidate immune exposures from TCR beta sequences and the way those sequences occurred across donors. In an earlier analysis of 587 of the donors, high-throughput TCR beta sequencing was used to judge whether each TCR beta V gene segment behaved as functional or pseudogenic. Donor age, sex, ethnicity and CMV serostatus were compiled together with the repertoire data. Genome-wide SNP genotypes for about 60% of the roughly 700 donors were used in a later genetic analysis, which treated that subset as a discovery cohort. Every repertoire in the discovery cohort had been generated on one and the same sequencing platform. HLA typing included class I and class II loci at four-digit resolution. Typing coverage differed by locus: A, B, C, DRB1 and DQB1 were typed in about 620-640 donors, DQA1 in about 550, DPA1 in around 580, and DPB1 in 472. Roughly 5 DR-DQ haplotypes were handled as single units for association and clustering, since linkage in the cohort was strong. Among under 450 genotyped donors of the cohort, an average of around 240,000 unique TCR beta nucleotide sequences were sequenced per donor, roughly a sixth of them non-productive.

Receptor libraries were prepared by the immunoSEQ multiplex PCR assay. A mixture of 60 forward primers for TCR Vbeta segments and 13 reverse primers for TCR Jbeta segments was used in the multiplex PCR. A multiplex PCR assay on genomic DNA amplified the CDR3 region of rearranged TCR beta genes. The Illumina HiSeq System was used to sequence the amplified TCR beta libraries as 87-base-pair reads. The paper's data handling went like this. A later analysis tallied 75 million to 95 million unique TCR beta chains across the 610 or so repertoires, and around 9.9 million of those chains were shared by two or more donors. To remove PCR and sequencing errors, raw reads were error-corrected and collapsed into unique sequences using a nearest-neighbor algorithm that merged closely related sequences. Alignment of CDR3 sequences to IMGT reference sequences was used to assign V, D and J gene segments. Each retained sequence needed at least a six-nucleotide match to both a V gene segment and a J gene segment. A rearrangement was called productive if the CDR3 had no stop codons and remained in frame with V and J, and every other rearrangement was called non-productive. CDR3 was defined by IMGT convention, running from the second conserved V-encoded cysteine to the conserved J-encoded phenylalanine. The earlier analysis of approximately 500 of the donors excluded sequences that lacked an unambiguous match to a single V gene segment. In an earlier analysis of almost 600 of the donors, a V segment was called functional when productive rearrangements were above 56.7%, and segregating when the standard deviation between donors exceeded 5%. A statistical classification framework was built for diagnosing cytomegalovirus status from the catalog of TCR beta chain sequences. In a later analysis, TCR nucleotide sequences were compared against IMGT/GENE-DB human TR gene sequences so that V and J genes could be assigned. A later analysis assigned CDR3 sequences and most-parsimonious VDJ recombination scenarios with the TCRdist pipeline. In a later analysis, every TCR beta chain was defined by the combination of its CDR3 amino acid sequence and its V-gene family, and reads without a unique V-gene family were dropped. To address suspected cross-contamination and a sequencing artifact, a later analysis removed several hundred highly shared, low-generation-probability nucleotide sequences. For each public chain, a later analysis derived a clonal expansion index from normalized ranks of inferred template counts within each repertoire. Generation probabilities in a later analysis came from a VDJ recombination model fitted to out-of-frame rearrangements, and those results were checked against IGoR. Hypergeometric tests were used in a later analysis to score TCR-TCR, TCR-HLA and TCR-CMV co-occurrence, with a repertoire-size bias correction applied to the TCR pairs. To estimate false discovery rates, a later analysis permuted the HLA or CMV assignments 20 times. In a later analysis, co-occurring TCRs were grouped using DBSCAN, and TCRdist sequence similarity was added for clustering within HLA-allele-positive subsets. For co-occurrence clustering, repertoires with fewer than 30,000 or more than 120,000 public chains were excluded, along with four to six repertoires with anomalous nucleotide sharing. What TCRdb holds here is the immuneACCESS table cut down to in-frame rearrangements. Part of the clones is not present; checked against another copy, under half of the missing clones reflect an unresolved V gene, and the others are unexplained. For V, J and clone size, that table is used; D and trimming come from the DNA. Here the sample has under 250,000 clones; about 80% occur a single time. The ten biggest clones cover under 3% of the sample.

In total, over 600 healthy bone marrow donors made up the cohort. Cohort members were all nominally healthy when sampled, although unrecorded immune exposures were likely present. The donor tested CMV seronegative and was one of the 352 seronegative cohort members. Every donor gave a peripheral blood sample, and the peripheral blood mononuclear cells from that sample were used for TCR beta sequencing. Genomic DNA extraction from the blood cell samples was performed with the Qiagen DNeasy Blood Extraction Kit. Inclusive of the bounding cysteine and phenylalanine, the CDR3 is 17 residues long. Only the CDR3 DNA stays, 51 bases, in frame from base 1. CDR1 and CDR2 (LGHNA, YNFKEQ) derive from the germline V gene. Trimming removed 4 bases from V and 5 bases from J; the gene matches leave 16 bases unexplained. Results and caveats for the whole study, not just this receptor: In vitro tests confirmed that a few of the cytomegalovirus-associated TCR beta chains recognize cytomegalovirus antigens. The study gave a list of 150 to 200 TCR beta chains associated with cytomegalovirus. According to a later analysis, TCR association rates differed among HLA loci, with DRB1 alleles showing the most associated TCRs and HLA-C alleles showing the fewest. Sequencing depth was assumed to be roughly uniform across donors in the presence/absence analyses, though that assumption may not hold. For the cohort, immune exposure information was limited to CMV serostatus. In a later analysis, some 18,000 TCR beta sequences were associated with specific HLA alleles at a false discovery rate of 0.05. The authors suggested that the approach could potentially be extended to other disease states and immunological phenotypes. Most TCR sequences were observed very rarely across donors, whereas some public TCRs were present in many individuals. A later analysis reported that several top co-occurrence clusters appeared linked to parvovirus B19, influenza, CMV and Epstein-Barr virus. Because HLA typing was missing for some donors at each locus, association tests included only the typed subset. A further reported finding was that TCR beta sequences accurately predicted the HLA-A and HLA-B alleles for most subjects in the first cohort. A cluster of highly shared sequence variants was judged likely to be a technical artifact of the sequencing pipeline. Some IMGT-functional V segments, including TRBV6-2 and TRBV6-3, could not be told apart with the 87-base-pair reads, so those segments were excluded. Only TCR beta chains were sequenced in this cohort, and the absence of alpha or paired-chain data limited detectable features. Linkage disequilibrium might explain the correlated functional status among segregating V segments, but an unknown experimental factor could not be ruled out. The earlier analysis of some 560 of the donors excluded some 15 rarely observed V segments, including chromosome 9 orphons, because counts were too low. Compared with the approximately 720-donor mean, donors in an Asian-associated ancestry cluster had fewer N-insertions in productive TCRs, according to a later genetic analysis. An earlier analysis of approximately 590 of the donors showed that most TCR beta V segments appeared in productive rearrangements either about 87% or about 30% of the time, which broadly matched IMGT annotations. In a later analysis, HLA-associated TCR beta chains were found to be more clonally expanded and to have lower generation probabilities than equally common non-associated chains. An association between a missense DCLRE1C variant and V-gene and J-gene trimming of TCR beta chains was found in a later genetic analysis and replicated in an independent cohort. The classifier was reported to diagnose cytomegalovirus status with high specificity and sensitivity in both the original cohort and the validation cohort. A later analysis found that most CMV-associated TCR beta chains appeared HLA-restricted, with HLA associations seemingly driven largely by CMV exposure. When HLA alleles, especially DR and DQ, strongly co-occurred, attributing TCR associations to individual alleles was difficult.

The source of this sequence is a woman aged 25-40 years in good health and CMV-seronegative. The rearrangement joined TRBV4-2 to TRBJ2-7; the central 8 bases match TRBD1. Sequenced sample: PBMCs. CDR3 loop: CASSPQARTGRSHEQYF. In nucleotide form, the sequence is TGTGCCAGCAGCCCCCAAGCCCGGACAGGGCGGAGCCACGAGCAGTACTTC.